This T cell receptor (beta chain) appears in the sequencing data of a study of CD8 T cells in ankylosing spondylitis. Looked up from germline, CDR1 is SGHTA and CDR2 is FQGNSA. Trimming removed 5 bases at V and 8 bases at J, with 16 bases between. The CDR3 length is 14 residues. Generation of TCR beta libraries employed quantitative 5'-RACE incorporating molecular barcodes. TCRdb reanalysed the 5' RACE reads using MiXCR and keeps one entry per CDR3 protein. This sample has about 210,000 distinct CDR3 sequences, with 7% to 10% found just once. This clonotype showed up many times. Antigen unknown. General observations from the study: Significantly higher representation of disease-linked clones was reported for matched ankylosing spondylitis synovial fluid. Ankylosing spondylitis blood appeared to carry a characteristic TCR beta motif of roughly eight highly homologous variants.

The receptor was derived from a female donor with ankylosing spondylitis or in good health (not recorded which). V is TRBV7-2 and J is TRBJ2-1; TRBD1 is a possible D gene (7 bases). Input material: blood, either unsorted or a sorted T cell fraction (not recorded which). CDR3 sequence: CASSQLTRGDEQFF. The CDR3, as DNA: TGTGCCAGCAGCCAATTAACCAGGGGGGATGAGCAGTTCTTC.